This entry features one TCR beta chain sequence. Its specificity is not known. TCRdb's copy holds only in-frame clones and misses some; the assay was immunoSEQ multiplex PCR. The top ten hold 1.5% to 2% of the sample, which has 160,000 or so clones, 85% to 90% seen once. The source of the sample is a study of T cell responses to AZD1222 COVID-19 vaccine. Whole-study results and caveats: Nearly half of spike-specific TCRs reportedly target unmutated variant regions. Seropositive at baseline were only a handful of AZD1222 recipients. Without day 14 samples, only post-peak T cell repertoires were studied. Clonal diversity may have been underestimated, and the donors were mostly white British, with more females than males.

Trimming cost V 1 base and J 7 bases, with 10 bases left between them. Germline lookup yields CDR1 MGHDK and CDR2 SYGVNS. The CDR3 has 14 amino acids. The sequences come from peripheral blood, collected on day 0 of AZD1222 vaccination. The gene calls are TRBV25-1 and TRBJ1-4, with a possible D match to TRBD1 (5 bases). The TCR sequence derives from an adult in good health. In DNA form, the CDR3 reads TGTGCCAGCAGTGAATCAAGGGGCAGTGAAAAACTGTTTTTT. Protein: CASSESRGSEKLFF.